Sequencing of this T cell receptor (beta chain) was carried out in a study of cytomegalovirus exposure and HLA in healthy donors. The study, taken as a whole, reports: The likely explanation for a cluster of highly shared sequence variants was sequencing artifact.

13 Jbeta primers and 60 Vbeta primers were used for the PCR. How the authors handled the data: An analysis that came later counted some 80 million unique TCR beta chains, 10 million to 12 million shared. Sequencing was performed with immunoSEQ multiplex PCR; in TCRdb, only in-frame clones are kept and a portion is missing. V, J and clone size reflect that table, while D and trimming were determined from the DNA. Seen here are 100,000 to 150,000 clones, 75% to 85% observed once, and the top ten hold just under 2%. Note on this clone: Its antigen remains unknown.

Germline V CDR1 and CDR2: SNHLY, FYNNEI. With V trimmed by 4 bases and J by 6 bases, 12 bases remained unmatched. The CDR3 spans 15 residues. The V and J genes are TRBV2 and TRBJ2-7; TRBD1 matches at 7 bases. The sample taken for sequencing was PBMCs. The clonotype originates from a man aged 50 to 60 in good health and CMV-seronegative. The CDR3 DNA reads as TGTGCCAGCAGTGCAGACAGGGTCACGGTCACCGAGCAGTACTTC. It is translated as CASSADRVTVTEQYF.